The T cell receptor (beta chain) under discussion was sequenced for a study of cytomegalovirus exposure and HLA in healthy donors. Primers for the PCR totalled 60 Vbeta and 13 Jbeta. Libraries were prepared by immunoSEQ multiplex PCR; TCRdb keeps only in-frame clonotypes and omits some of them. The sample lists 170,000 or so clones, over 80% occurring once. The CDR3 is 15 amino acids. The V and J ends lost 6 bases and 6 bases, in that order; junction bases with no gene match: 13. The germline CDR1 and CDR2 sequences are MDHEN and SYDVKM. The specimen sequenced was PBMCs. The V call is TRBV28, the J call TRBJ1-2; 7 bases are a match to TRBD1. This clonotype was obtained from a man aged 50 to 60 in good health and CMV-seronegative. The CDR3: CASRAAGGSGHGYTF. CDR3 DNA sequence: TGTGCCAGCAGGGCGGCAGGGGGATCAGGACATGGCTACACCTTC.